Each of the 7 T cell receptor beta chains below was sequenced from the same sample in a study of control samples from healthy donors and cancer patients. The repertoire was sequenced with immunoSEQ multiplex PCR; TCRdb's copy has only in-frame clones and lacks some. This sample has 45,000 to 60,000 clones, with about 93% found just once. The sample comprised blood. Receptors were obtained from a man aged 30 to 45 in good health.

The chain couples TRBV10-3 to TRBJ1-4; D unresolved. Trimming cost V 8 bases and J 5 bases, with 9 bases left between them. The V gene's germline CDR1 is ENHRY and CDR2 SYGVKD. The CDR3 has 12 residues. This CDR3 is CAIDTENEKLFF. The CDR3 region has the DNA TGTGCCATCGACACAGAGAATGAAAAACTGTTTTTT.

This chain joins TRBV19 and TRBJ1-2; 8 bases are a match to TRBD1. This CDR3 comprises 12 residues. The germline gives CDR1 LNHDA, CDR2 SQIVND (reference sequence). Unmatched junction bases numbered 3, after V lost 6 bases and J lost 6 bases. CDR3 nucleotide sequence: TGTGCCAGTAGGGGACAGGCAAATGGCTACACCTTC. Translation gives CASRGQANGYTF. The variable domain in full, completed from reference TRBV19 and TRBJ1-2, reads DGGITQSPKYLFRKEGQNVTLSCEQNLNHDAMYWYRQDPGQGLRLIYYSQIVNDFQKGDIAEGYSVSREKKESFPLTVTSAQKNPTAFYLCASRGQANGYTFGSGTRLTVV.

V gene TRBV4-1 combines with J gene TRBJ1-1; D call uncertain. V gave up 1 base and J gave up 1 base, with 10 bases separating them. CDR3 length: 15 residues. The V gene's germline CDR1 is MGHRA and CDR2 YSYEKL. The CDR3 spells CASSQVDRRNTEAFF. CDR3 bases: TGCGCCAGCAGCCAAGTAGATAGAAGGAACACTGAAGCTTTCTTT.

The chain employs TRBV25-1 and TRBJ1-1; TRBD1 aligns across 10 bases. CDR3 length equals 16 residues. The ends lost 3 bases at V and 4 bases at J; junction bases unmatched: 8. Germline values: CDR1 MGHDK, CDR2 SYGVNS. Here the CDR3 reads CASSEIRDRGSTEAFF. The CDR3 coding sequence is TGTGCCAGCAGTGAGATCCGGGACAGGGGTTCCACTGAAGCTTTCTTT.

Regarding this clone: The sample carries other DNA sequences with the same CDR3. This CDR3 is CASSFRQGRDTEAFF. CDR3 DNA sequence: TGTGCCAGCAGTTTCAGACAGGGAAGAGACACTGAAGCTTTCTTT. V and J are TRBV27 and TRBJ1-1; 7 nucleotides line up with TRBD1. The CDR3 is 15 amino acids. Per germline, CDR1 MNHEY and CDR2 SMNVEV (reference sequence). Trimming at V came to 3 bases and at J to 3 bases, leaving 7 bases not matched to a gene.

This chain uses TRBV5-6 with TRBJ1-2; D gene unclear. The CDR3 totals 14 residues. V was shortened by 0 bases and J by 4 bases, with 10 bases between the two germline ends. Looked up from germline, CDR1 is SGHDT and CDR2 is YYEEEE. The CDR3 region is CASSLGQNIYGYTF. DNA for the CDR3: TGTGCCAGCAGCTTGGGGCAGAACATCTATGGCTACACCTTC.

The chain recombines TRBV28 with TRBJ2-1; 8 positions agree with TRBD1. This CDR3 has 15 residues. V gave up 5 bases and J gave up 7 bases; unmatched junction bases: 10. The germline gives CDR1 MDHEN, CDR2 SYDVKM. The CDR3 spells CASSGAGGAGNEQFF. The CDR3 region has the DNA TGTGCCAGCAGTGGGGCAGGGGGCGCGGGAAATGAGCAGTTCTTC.